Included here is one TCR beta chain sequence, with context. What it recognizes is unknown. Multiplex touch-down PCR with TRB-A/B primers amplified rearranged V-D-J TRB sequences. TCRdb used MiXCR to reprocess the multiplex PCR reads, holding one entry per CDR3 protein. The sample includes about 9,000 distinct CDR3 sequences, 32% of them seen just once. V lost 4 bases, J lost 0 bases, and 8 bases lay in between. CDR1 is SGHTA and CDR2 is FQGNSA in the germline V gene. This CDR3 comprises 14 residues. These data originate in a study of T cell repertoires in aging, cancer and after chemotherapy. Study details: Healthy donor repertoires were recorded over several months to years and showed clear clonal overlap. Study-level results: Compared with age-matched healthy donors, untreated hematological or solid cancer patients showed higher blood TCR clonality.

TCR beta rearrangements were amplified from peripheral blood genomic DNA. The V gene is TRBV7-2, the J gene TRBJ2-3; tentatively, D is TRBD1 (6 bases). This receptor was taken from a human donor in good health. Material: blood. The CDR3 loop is CASSSQGSTDTQYF. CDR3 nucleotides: TGTGCCAGCAGCTCCCAGGGGAGCACAGATACGCAGTATTTT.